These 8 T cell receptor beta chains were sequenced from one sample in a study of T cell repertoires in cytomegalovirus infection. What these receptors recognize is not known. TCRdb re-derived calls from the reads in MiXCR, one entry per CDR3 protein. The table includes approximately 1,000,000 distinct CDR3 sequences, 30% to 40% detected once. Sequencing used cultured CD8+ T cells from PBMCs, obtained from culture after CMV antigen stimulation. The receptors were gathered from a human donor in good health (CMV status not recorded). Some clones in this sample may be carry-over from other donors' samples.

Of note for this clonotype: Being one base from a much bigger clone, this may be a read error. CDR3 sequence: CASGGVSYNEQFF. In DNA form, the CDR3 reads TGTGCCAGCGGCGGGGTCTCCTACAATGAGCAGTTCTTC. The V and J genes are TRBV9 and TRBJ2-1; possible D gene TRBD2, 6 bases. Trimming removed 7 bases from V and 0 bases from J, with 8 bases in between. CDR3 length equals 13 residues. CDR1 and CDR2 (germline): SGDLS, YYNGEE.

This clonotype was counted a few times. J is TRBJ1-6 and V is TRBV7-6; D gene unclear. V lost 4 bases to trimming and J lost 7 bases, with 11 bases between them. The germline CDR1 and CDR2 sequences are SGHVS and FNYEAQ. The CDR3 contains 14 residues. CDR3 amino acids: CASSSKDANSPLHF. The DNA of the CDR3 is TGTGCCAGCAGCTCCAAGGACGCAAATTCACCCCTCCACTTT. The full variable domain, with the rest looked up from reference TRBV7-6 and TRBJ1-6, is GAGVSQSPRYKVTKRGQDVALRCDPISGHVSLYWYRQALGQGPEFLTYFNYEAQQDKSGLPNDRFSAERPEGSISTLTIQRTEQRDSAMYRCASSSKDANSPLHFGNGTRLTVT.

CDR3 loop: CATSEQGLAKNIQYF. CDR3 bases: TGTGCCACCAGTGAACAGGGACTAGCCAAAAACATTCAGTACTTC. The V call is TRBV15, the J call TRBJ2-4; D possibly matches TRBD1 or TRBD2 (6 bases each). Germline values: CDR1 LNHNV, CDR2 YYDKDF (reference sequence). This CDR3 region has 15 residues. The V gene lost 6 bases and the J gene lost 0 bases, with 12 bases spanning the gap.

This clonotype showed up many times. The chain combines TRBV5-1 with TRBJ2-1, with 14 nucleotides matching TRBD2. The CDR3 sequence is 18 residues long. Trimming took 4 bases from V and 4 from J; bases not matched to a gene: 10. Germline assignment: CDR1 SGHRS and CDR2 YFSETQ. CDR3 bases: TGCGCCAGCAGCGTACCAACCGGGACTAGCGGGAGATACAATGAGCAGTTCTTC. Its protein product is CASSVPTGTSGRYNEQFF.

This clonotype showed up just a few times. The V and J genes are TRBV25-1 and TRBJ1-1; no reliable D call. Germline CDR1 is MGHDK and CDR2 is SYGVNS. Trimming left V 0 bases short and J 1 base short, with 3 bases between. The CDR3 loop spans 13 amino acids. The CDR3 bases are TGTGCCAGCAGTGAATACGAGAACACTGAAGCTTTCTTT. Residues: CASSEYENTEAFF.

This chain connects TRBV20-1 to TRBJ2-1, with a possible D match to TRBD2 (6 bases). Germline V gene lookup returns CDR1 DFQATT and CDR2 SNEGSKA (reference sequence). V was trimmed by 3 bases and J by 0 bases, leaving 15 bases between them. This CDR3 is 16 amino acids long. CDR3 region: CSASPRGMSSYNEQFF. The CDR3 region has the DNA TGCAGTGCTAGCCCCCGGGGGATGAGCTCCTACAATGAGCAGTTCTTC.

The rearrangement links TRBV6-5 to TRBJ1-6, with 7 nucleotides matching TRBD1. The CDR3 has 15 residues. Unmatched junction bases numbered 10, after V lost 4 bases and J lost 10 bases. Germline V gene sequence: CDR1 MNHEY, CDR2 SVGAGI. CDR3 sequence (DNA): TGTGCCAGCAGTTCCGAGACAGGGTTTTACTCACCCCTCCACTTT. Translating it yields CASSSETGFYSPLHF.

The CDR3 DNA reads as TGTGCCAGCAGCGGGAGTCATTCGGACAGGGTTTACGAGCAGTACGTC. It codes for CASSGSHSDRVYEQYV. The chain joins TRBV7-2 to TRBJ2-7, with 8 positions matching TRBD1. The CDR3 has 16 amino acids. Trimming cost V 5 bases and J 4 bases; bases outside gene matches: 13. Germline V gene lookup returns CDR1 SGHTA and CDR2 FQGNSA.